The rows below give T cell receptor beta chains drawn from one sample of a study of blood T cell repertoires in COVID-19. Measured with immunoSEQ multiplex PCR; TCRdb has only the in-frame clones, and not every one. The data hold about 150,000 clones, with approximately 85% observed a single time. The sample consisted of peripheral blood. These TCRs come from a man older than 75 with COVID-19, enrolled during active disease. The CDR3 runs from the conserved cysteine through the conserved F or W. D genes are given only for firm matches. For some rows the clone size is stated as once, few or many, or as a class when expanded; others skip it.

size: .
D: .
J: TRBJ1-5
V: TRBV7-8
DNA: TGTGCCAGCAGCTTAGGGGACGGGGGTAATCAGCCCCAGCATTTT
CDR3: CASSLGDGGNQPQHF

size: .
D: .
J: TRBJ1-4
V: TRBV2
DNA: TGTGCCAGCAGTAGTACGACAGGAGCGCGGGAAAAACTGTTTTTT
CDR3: CASSSTTGAREKLFF

size: .
D: .
J: TRBJ2-5
V: TRBV29-1
DNA: TGCAGCGTTGATGACTCTGGGGCAGAGACCCAGTACTTC
CDR3: CSVDDSGAETQYF

size: .
D: .
J: TRBJ1-3
V: TRBV28
DNA: TGTGCCAGCAGTTCAGGGTTTGGAAACACCATATATTTT
CDR3: CASSSGFGNTIYF

size: .
D: .
J: TRBJ2-3
V: TRBV6-4
DNA: TGTGCCAGCAGTGACTACCAAGGGGATACCTTGGATACGCAGTATTTT
CDR3: CASSDYQGDTLDTQYF

size: .
D: .
J: TRBJ2-1
V: TRBV11-1
DNA: TGTGCCAGCAGCTTAGCGGTGACTTCGAGCTCCTACAATGAGCAGTTCTTC
CDR3: CASSLAVTSSSYNEQFF

size: .
D: .
J: TRBJ2-7
V: TRBV18
DNA: TGTGCCAGCTCAGGGCTGGGCCCGGCGGGCGAGCAGTACTTC
CDR3: CASSGLGPAGEQYF

size: once
D: .
J: TRBJ1-4
V: TRBV4-1
DNA: TGCGCCAGCAGCCAAGGTAGAGGACTGAGAGCTGAAAAACTGTTTTTT
CDR3: CASSQGRGLRAEKLFF

size: many
D: .
J: TRBJ2-7
V: TRBV5-6
DNA: TGTGCCAGCAGCTTGGCCCTCCAGGGGTTGCAGTCCTACGAGCAGTACTTC
CDR3: CASSLALQGLQSYEQYF

size: .
D: .
J: TRBJ1-1
V: TRBV6-4
DNA: TGTGCCAGTCTCTCAGGGTTTTACACTGAAGCTTTCTTT
CDR3: CASLSGFYTEAFF

size: few
D: .
J: TRBJ2-7
V: TRBV6-1
DNA: TGTGCCAGCAGTGAATACTCGTCGTTAAGGTACTTC
CDR3: CASSEYSSLRYF

size: .
D: TRBD1
J: TRBJ1-1
V: TRBV6-1
DNA: TGTGCCAGCAGTGCAGGCAGGGCGGACAGGGTTGCTGAAGCTTTCTTT
CDR3: CASSAGRADRVAEAFF

size: .
D: .
J: TRBJ1-1
V: TRBV5-1
DNA: TGCGCCAGCAGCTTGGCCGCGACAGAAGAGACTGAAGCTTTCTTT
CDR3: CASSLAATEETEAFF

size: .
D: .
J: TRBJ2-2
V: TRBV6-5
DNA: TGTGCCAGCAGGAGGGAACTCGGCACCGGGGAGCTGTTTTTT
CDR3: CASRRELGTGELFF

size: .
D: .
J: TRBJ1-5
V: TRBV19
DNA: TGTGCCAGTAACCCTCGGGGGGGCGTTCAGCCCCAGCATTTT
CDR3: CASNPRGGVQPQHF

size: few
D: TRBD2
J: TRBJ2-1
V: TRBV13
DNA: TGTGCCAGCAGCTTAGGGACTAGCAGGGACAATGAGCAGTTCTTC
CDR3: CASSLGTSRDNEQFF

size: .
D: .
J: TRBJ2-7
V: TRBV7-2
DNA: TGTGCCAGCAGCCCCCGCCAGGGCCGCTACGAGCAGTACTTC
CDR3: CASSPRQGRYEQYF

size: .
D: TRBD2
J: TRBJ2-5
V: TRBV3-1/TRBV3-2
DNA: TGTGCCAGCAGCCTTCGACTAGCGGAAGAGACCCAGTACTTC
CDR3: CASSLRLAEETQYF

size: .
D: TRBD1
J: TRBJ1-4
V: TRBV12-5
DNA: TGTGCTAGTGGTTTGGTTCGACCCGGACAGGCAAAACTGTTTTTT
CDR3: CASGLVRPGQAKLFF